One and the same sample provided the 16 T cell receptor beta chains below, sequenced in a study of CD8+ T cells in alopecia areata. Investigators isolated RNA and reverse transcribed it into cDNA to act as the sequencing template. Profiling relied on immunoSEQ multiplex PCR, and the TCRdb table lists in-frame clones only, not all of them. Of 110,000 or so clones in the sample, 55% to 70% were seen once. Input material: NKG2D-low CD8+ T cells sorted from blood. The receptors stem from a human donor with alopecia areata.

The V call is TRBV5-1, the J call TRBJ1-1; D remains unclear. Trimming cost V 5 bases and J 0 bases, with 11 bases left between them. In germline, CDR1 is SGHRS, CDR2 YFSETQ. The CDR3 extends over 14 amino acids. CDR3 amino acids: CASRWSEMNTEAFF. In DNA form, the CDR3 reads TGCGCCAGCAGATGGTCAGAAATGAACACTGAAGCTTTCTTT.

V and J are TRBV27 and TRBJ2-7; the match to TRBD2 covers 12 bases. This CDR3 region has 15 residues. The V segment lost 4 bases and the J segment 6 bases; nucleotides outside the gene matches: 7. Germline assignment: CDR1 MNHEY and CDR2 SMNVEV (reference sequence). The CDR3 protein is CASSYGLAGTTEQYF. The CDR3 nucleotides read TGTGCCAGCAGTTATGGACTAGCGGGGACCACCGAGCAGTACTTC.

The chain couples TRBV4-1 to TRBJ2-7; 8 positions match TRBD1. Trimming took 4 bases from V and 3 from J; bases not matched to a gene: 8. The CDR3 has 15 residues. Germline V gene sequence: CDR1 MGHRA, CDR2 YSYEKL. CDR3 sequence (DNA): TGCGCCAGCAGCCTGGACGACAGGGGTTACTACGAGCAGTACTTC. Translating it yields CASSLDDRGYYEQYF.

J is TRBJ2-6 and V is TRBV27; 9 bases agree with TRBD1. The germline V gene has CDR1 MNHEY and CDR2 SMNVEV (reference sequence). J lost 0 bases, V lost 7 bases, and 10 bases had no gene match. This CDR3 region has 18 residues. CDR3 loop: CASTRAQGAISGANVLTF. The DNA for the CDR3 is TGTGCCAGCACTCGGGCACAGGGGGCGATCTCTGGGGCCAACGTCCTGACTTTC.

The V and J genes are TRBV5-6 and TRBJ2-2; 13 nucleotides line up with TRBD2. Germline CDR1 is SGHDT and CDR2 is YYEEEE. This CDR3 is 17 amino acids long. V shed 4 bases and J 7 bases; nucleotides not matched to a gene: 10. The DNA of the CDR3 is TGTGCCAGCAGCCAAGGACTAGCGGGAGTTTTGGACGGGGAGCTGTTTTTT. Its translation: CASSQGLAGVLDGELFF.

V is TRBV25-1 and J is TRBJ2-3; D possibly corresponds to TRBD2 (5 bases). Germline V gene data show CDR1 as MGHDK and CDR2 as SYGVNS. The CDR3 totals 14 residues. V gave up 6 bases and J gave up 2 bases, with 12 bases separating them. CDR3 sequence (DNA): TGTGCCAGCAGGAGCGGTTGGGACACAGATACGCAGTATTTT. This encodes CASRSGWDTDTQYF.

The chain employs TRBV5-4 and TRBJ2-3, with D perhaps given as TRBD1 or TRBD2 (5 bases each). Trimming left V 3 bases short and J 6 bases short, with 17 bases between. Germline CDR1 is SGHNT and CDR2 is YYREEE (reference sequence). CDR3 length: 15 amino acids. The DNA for the CDR3 is TGTGCCAGCAGCTCGAGGGGAGAAACACGGGATACGCAGTATTTT. Protein product: CASSSRGETRDTQYF.

The chain employs TRBV27 and TRBJ2-7, with D possibly matching TRBD1 (6 bases). The CDR3 is made up of 15 amino acids. The V and J ends lost 2 bases and 6 bases respectively, with 17 bases between them. Per germline, CDR1 MNHEY and CDR2 SMNVEV (reference sequence). CDR3 sequence: CASSLVGARRSEQYF. CDR3 in DNA: TGTGCCAGCAGTTTAGTGGGGGCGCGTCGATCCGAGCAGTACTTC.

The chain couples TRBV5-1 to TRBJ2-7, with 12 bases identical to TRBD2. J was trimmed by 3 bases and V by 4 bases; bases with no gene match: 2. This CDR3 comprises 14 residues. Germline loops: CDR1 SGHRS, CDR2 YFSETQ. CDR3 sequence reads: CASSGGLAGYEQYF. CDR3 DNA: TGCGCCAGCAGCGGGGGACTAGCGGGCTACGAGCAGTACTTC.

This clone was counted a few times. The chain recombines TRBV28 with TRBJ2-2; 11 nucleotides line up with TRBD2. The CDR3 sequence is 16 residues long. Germline lookup yields CDR1 MDHEN and CDR2 SYDVKM. Unmatched junction bases numbered 5, after V lost 6 bases and J lost 2 bases. The CDR3 DNA sequence: TGTGCCAGCAGCTTGGGACTAGCGGTTAACACCGGGGAGCTGTTTTTT. This translates into CASSLGLAVNTGELFF.

This clone has a handful of counts. V is TRBV7-9 and J is TRBJ2-5; D is perhaps TRBD2 (5 bases). The CDR3 totals 14 residues. The V and J ends lost 5 bases and 3 bases respectively, with 13 bases between them. The germline gives CDR1 SEHNR, CDR2 FQNEAQ (reference sequence). In DNA, the CDR3 is TGTGCCAGCAGCGACCCCCGGCGGGAAGAGACCCAGTACTTC. As protein: CASSDPRREETQYF.

CDR3 protein: CASTLNTGELFF. The CDR3 region has the DNA TGTGCCAGCACCCTAAACACCGGGGAGCTGTTTTTT. The chain is built from TRBV28 and TRBJ2-2; D unclear. V was clipped by 7 bases and J by 2 bases, with 5 bases between them. The CDR3 is 12 amino acids. Germline V lookup: CDR1 MDHEN, CDR2 SYDVKM.

In DNA, the CDR3 is TGCGCCAGCAGCTTCGGCGAGTCCCCAAAAGAAGCTTTCTTT. Its protein product is CASSFGESPKEAFF. This rearrangement joins TRBV5-1 to TRBJ1-1; no definite D call. The CDR3 loop spans 14 amino acids. V gave up 2 bases and J gave up 8 bases, with 16 bases separating them. The germline V gene encodes CDR1 SGHRS and CDR2 YFSETQ.

CDR3 DNA sequence: TGCAGCGTTGACCGCAGGGGGGCCGGGGAGCTGTTTTTT. Translation: CSVDRRGAGELFF. The gene calls are TRBV29-1 and TRBJ2-2; D might be TRBD1 (7 bases). The CDR3 consists of 13 residues. Germline V gene data show CDR1 as SQVTM and CDR2 as ANQGSEA. The ends were cut back, 3 bases at V and 6 bases at J, with 11 bases in the middle.

The V and J genes are TRBV15 and TRBJ2-5, with 8 bases fitting TRBD2. CDR1 LNHNV and CDR2 YYDKDF come from the germline V gene (reference sequence). The length of the CDR3 is 14 residues. Germline trimming cut 8 bases from V and 3 bases from J; bases unmatched to any gene: 8. The CDR3 loop is CATAPTGLEETQYF. CDR3 nucleotide sequence: TGTGCCACCGCGCCAACGGGACTAGAAGAGACCCAGTACTTC.

This clone has only one observation. This rearrangement joins TRBV28 to TRBJ2-7; D possibly matches TRBD1 or TRBD2 (5 bases each). The V end lost 11 bases, the J end lost 5 bases, and 25 bases lay between the germline ends. The germline V gene has CDR1 MDHEN and CDR2 SYDVKM. The CDR3 spans 15 residues. CDR3 in amino acids: CAAPPLREWGNEQYF. The CDR3 DNA reads TGTGCCGCGCCCCCCCTAAGGGAGTGGGGGAACGAGCAGTACTTC.